The text below deals with one T cell receptor (beta chain). This record comes from a study of cytomegalovirus exposure and HLA in healthy donors. Vbeta (60) and Jbeta (13) primers were used in the PCR. The repertoire was sequenced with immunoSEQ multiplex PCR; TCRdb's copy has only in-frame clones and lacks some. This table holds some 140,000 clones, more than 75% found once. The CDR3 contains 15 residues. J lost 7 bases, V lost 4 bases, and 14 bases had no gene match. In germline, CDR1 is GTSNPN, CDR2 SVGIG (reference sequence). This TCR derives from a man between 25 and 39 years old in good health and CMV-seronegative. The V and J genes are TRBV30 and TRBJ2-7; 9 bases line up with TRBD2. Sequencing was carried out using PBMCs. CDR3 in DNA: TGTGCCTGGACCAGACCCCCAAGCGGGAGGAGTGAGCAGTACTTC. It is translated as CAWTRPPSGRSEQYF. The full variable domain, completed using reference TRBV30 and TRBJ2-7, is SQTIHQWPATLVQPVGSPLSLECTVEGTSNPNLYWYRQAAGRGLQLLFYSVGIGQISSEVPQNLSASRPQDRQFILSSKKLLLSDSGFYLCAWTRPPSGRSEQYFGPGTRLTVT.